Listed here are 23 T cell receptor beta chains from one sample, sequenced in a study of beta chain features in type 1 diabetes. No antigen is known for these receptors. Every isolated RNA sample was fully reverse transcribed, so sequencing captured expressed TCRB transcripts. Profiled with immunoSEQ multiplex PCR; TCRdb holds only in-frame clones, not every one. This sample has about 130,000 clones, with approximately 9% found just once. Points from the study as a whole: Researchers report that Type 1 diabetes patients had moderately but significantly shorter TCRB CDR3s across all four CD4+ subsets.

The specimen sequenced was central memory CD4+ T cells from blood. The receptors shown here come from a man aged 25-40 years with type 1 diabetes.

This clone has at least ten counts. The chain joins TRBV5-1 to TRBJ2-7; a weak D match, TRBD2 (6 bases). Trimming took 5 bases from V and 4 from J, leaving 10 bases between them. Germline V CDR1 and CDR2: SGHRS, YFSETQ. The CDR3 runs to 12 residues. This CDR3 is CASRREWYEQYF. As DNA, the CDR3 is TGCGCCAGCAGACGGGAGTGGTACGAGCAGTACTTC.

About this clone itself: This CDR3 is also generated by other DNA sequences in the sample. The chain is built from TRBV19 and TRBJ2-1; 7 bases line up with TRBD2. Germline-derived CDR1 and CDR2 are LNHDA and SQIVND (reference sequence). Trimming cost V 0 bases and J 1 base; bases outside gene matches: 3. There are 16 residues in the CDR3. The DNA of the CDR3 is TGTGCCAGTAGTATAGACCGTAGCGGGTCCTACAATGAGCAGTTCTTC. It encodes CASSIDRSGSYNEQFF.

The V gene is TRBV30, the J gene TRBJ2-3; D is possibly TRBD1 (6 bases). The V and J ends lost 1 base and 1 base respectively, with 9 bases between them. CDR3 length: 14 residues. Germline loops: CDR1 GTSNPN, CDR2 SVGIG (reference sequence). The CDR3 bases are TGTGCCTGGAGTGCGGCAGGGGGCACAGATACGCAGTATTTT. Residues: CAWSAAGGTDTQYF. Supplemented by reference TRBV30 and TRBJ2-3, the full variable domain reads SQTIHQWPATLVQPVGSPLSLECTVEGTSNPNLYWYRQAAGRGLQLLFYSVGIGQISSEVPQNLSASRPQDRQFILSSKKLLLSDSGFYLCAWSAAGGTDTQYFGPGTRLTVL.

This clone has just a few counts. The CDR3 sequence: CASSPRQGRQYF. CDR3 DNA: TGTGCCAGCAGTCCCCGGCAGGGAAGGCAGTACTTC. The rearrangement joins TRBV6-5 to TRBJ2-7; D is perhaps TRBD1 (5 bases). V dropped 5 bases and J dropped 9 bases, with 14 bases sitting between them. This CDR3 spans 12 amino acids. Germline V CDR1 and CDR2: MNHEY, SVGAGI.

This clone was counted a few times. This sequence joins TRBV27 and TRBJ1-4; the D gene is possibly TRBD1 (6 bases). This CDR3 has 14 residues. Germline assignment: CDR1 MNHEY and CDR2 SMNVEV (reference sequence). V lost 4 bases and J lost 5, with 11 bases in between. CDR3 sequence (DNA): TGTGCCAGCAGTTGGTCAGGGGAAAATGAAAAACTGTTTTTT. Encoded protein: CASSWSGENEKLFF.

This clone occurred a few times. V and J are TRBV5-4 and TRBJ1-2; TRBD1 is a possible D gene (6 bases). CDR3 length: 16 residues. Trimming pared 3 bases from V and 2 bases from J, leaving 17 bases between. Germline assignment: CDR1 SGHNT and CDR2 YYREEE (reference sequence). The CDR3 nucleotides read TGTGCCAGCAGCTCGAATGCCGGGACAAGCAACTATGGCTACACCTTC. It encodes CASSSNAGTSNYGYTF. The full variable domain, rest sourced from reference TRBV5-4 and TRBJ1-2, is ETGVTQSPTHLIKTRGQQVTLRCSSQSGHNTVSWYQQALGQGPQFIFQYYREEENGRGNFPPRFSGLQFPNYSSELNVNALELDDSALYLCASSSNAGTSNYGYTFGSGTRLTVV.

V is TRBV7-2 and J is TRBJ2-7; 11 positions match TRBD2. Per germline, CDR1 SGHTA and CDR2 FQGNSA. The V segment lost 5 bases and the J segment 1 base; nucleotides outside the gene matches: 4. CDR3 length equals 15 residues. The CDR3 sequence: CASSHSGGASYEQYF. The CDR3 DNA follows: TGTGCCAGCAGCCATAGCGGGGGGGCTTCCTACGAGCAGTACTTC.

The chain uses TRBV2 and TRBJ2-7; TRBD2 is a possible D gene (8 bases). Germline V gives CDR1 SNHLY, CDR2 FYNNEI. The V end was cut by 11 bases, the J end by 4 bases, with 15 bases between. This CDR3 has 12 amino acids. The CDR3 region has the DNA TGTGCCTCGGGAGGGGGCGGGTACGAGCAGTACTTC. The encoded protein is CASGGGGYEQYF.

The chain joins TRBV6-1 to TRBJ2-1; 7 bases line up with TRBD1. J was trimmed by 3 bases and V by 7 bases; bases with no gene match: 6. The CDR3 has 14 residues. CDR1 MNHNS and CDR2 SASEGT come from the germline V gene. CDR3 in amino acids: CASNPAGGYNEQFF. The CDR3 nucleotides read TGTGCCAGCAATCCGGCAGGGGGCTACAATGAGCAGTTCTTC.

This chain connects TRBV5-4 to TRBJ1-5, with D perhaps TRBD1 (6 bases). Trimming left V 4 bases short and J 4 bases short, with 9 bases between. CDR1 is SGHNT and CDR2 is YYREEE in the germline V gene (reference sequence). The CDR3 is 13 amino acids. The CDR3: CASSGDKNQPQHF. CDR3 DNA sequence: TGTGCCAGCAGCGGGGACAAGAATCAGCCCCAGCATTTT.

This clone was detected a few times. This sample includes further DNA sequences coding for the same CDR3. V and J are TRBV5-1 and TRBJ2-5; TRBD2 agrees at 11 bases. This CDR3 is built from 14 residues. Germline V CDR1 and CDR2: SGHRS, YFSETQ. V lost 5 bases, J lost 4 bases, and 4 bases stayed unmatched. The CDR3 DNA reads TGCGCCAGCAGGCCCGGACTAGCGGGAGAGACCCAGTACTTC. Protein product: CASRPGLAGETQYF.

The CDR3 sequence: CAWSPQPGGPRNIQYF. The CDR3 DNA follows: TGTGCCTGGAGTCCACAACCGGGGGGCCCCCGGAACATTCAGTACTTC. This chain connects TRBV30 to TRBJ2-4; possibly TRBD2 for D (7 bases). Germline V gene lookup returns CDR1 GTSNPN and CDR2 SVGIG (reference sequence). Trimming cost V 2 bases and J 7 bases, with 21 bases left between them. This CDR3 spans 16 amino acids.

This clone was counted only a few times. The chain couples TRBV28 to TRBJ1-5; D is possibly TRBD1 (6 bases). This CDR3 has 14 residues. Germline V gene sequence: CDR1 MDHEN, CDR2 SYDVKM. V lost 8 bases and J 8 bases, leaving 19 bases between the germline ends. Written as DNA, the CDR3 is TGTGCCAGCTCCCCCTGGCAGGGGAGGGAGCCCCAGCATTTT. This translates into CASSPWQGREPQHF.

The chain recombines TRBV7-2 with TRBJ2-1, with TRBD2 matching over 9 bases. CDR3 size: 14 residues. V dropped 5 bases and J dropped 5; count of bases not matched to a gene: 4. Germline lookup yields CDR1 SGHTA and CDR2 FQGNSA. CDR3: CASSLSGGNNEQFF. For the CDR3, the DNA is TGTGCCAGCAGCCTTAGCGGGGGAAACAATGAGCAGTTCTTC.

This chain links TRBV15 with TRBJ1-6; no firm D call. The CDR3 contains 16 residues. V was shortened by 2 bases and J by 6 bases, with 14 bases between the two germline ends. CDR1 and CDR2 from the germline V gene are LNHNV and YYDKDF (reference sequence). The CDR3 loop is CATSRSRDTLNSPLHF. The CDR3 DNA reads as TGTGCCACCAGCAGATCCCGGGATACTCTTAATTCACCCCTCCACTTT.

The chain has TRBV9 and TRBJ2-3, with 8 positions matching TRBD2. Trimming took 2 bases from V and 6 from J; bases not matched to a gene: 8. The CDR3 runs 15 residues. Germline values: CDR1 SGDLS, CDR2 YYNGEE. CDR3: CASSVGGAGDDTQYF. The CDR3 DNA reads TGTGCCAGCAGCGTGGGGGGAGCGGGGGACGATACGCAGTATTTT.

This clone was picked up a small number of times. This rearrangement joins TRBV28 to TRBJ2-3; D remains ambiguous. This CDR3 comprises 14 residues. Germline V gene sequence: CDR1 MDHEN, CDR2 SYDVKM. V gave up 7 bases and J gave up 4 bases, with 15 bases separating them. The CDR3 here is CASNGVLSADTQYF. The DNA for the CDR3 is TGTGCCAGCAATGGCGTCCTCAGCGCAGATACGCAGTATTTT.

This clone was observed a few times. CDR3 sequence (DNA): TGTGCCAGCAGACCGGGACTAGCGGGCAATGAGCAGTTCTTC. It yields the protein CASRPGLAGNEQFF. This chain joins TRBV6-6 and TRBJ2-1; 12 bases map to TRBD2. Germline assignment: CDR1 MNHNY and CDR2 SVGAGI (reference sequence). The V gene end was trimmed by 6 bases and the J gene end by 6 bases; junction bases not matched to a gene: 3. This CDR3 contains 14 residues.

This clone was seen a handful of times. The CDR3 DNA sequence: TGTGCCAGCAGTGAAGCAAGGGGCGTCGGTGAAAAACTGTTTTTT. Protein product: CASSEARGVGEKLFF. The rearrangement uses TRBV6-1 and TRBJ1-4, with D possibly TRBD1 on 5 matching bases. The germline V gene has CDR1 MNHNS and CDR2 SASEGT. The ends were cut back, 0 bases at V and 7 bases at J, with 12 bases in the middle. The CDR3 loop spans 15 amino acids.

The chain recombines TRBV11-2 with TRBJ2-7; 7 bases align to TRBD2. Trimming at V came to 0 bases and at J to 7 bases, leaving 6 bases not matched to a gene. The CDR3 is 14 amino acids. Germline CDR1 and CDR2: SGHAT and FQNNGV. The CDR3 here is CASSLDWGGMEQYF. The CDR3, as DNA: TGTGCCAGCAGCTTAGATTGGGGGGGGATGGAGCAGTACTTC.

The V and J genes are TRBV6-6 and TRBJ2-5; 14 bases match TRBD2. The CDR3 is 15 residues long. V trimming: 6 bases; J trimming: 5 bases; junction bases outside the gene matches: 5. The V gene's germline CDR1 is MNHNY and CDR2 SVGAGI (reference sequence). The CDR3 DNA follows: TGTGCCAGCAGGCGACTAGCGGGGGGGCCGGAGACCCAGTACTTC. Protein sequence: CASRRLAGGPETQYF.

The chain combines TRBV10-3 with TRBJ2-1; 11 bases match TRBD1. Trimming removed 5 bases from V and 7 bases from J; junction bases left unmatched: 4. The CDR3 has 14 residues. The germline V gene has CDR1 ENHRY and CDR2 SYGVKD. CDR3 sequence reads: CAISKGQGGNEQFF. The DNA of the CDR3 is TGTGCCATCAGTAAGGGACAGGGGGGAAATGAGCAGTTCTTC.

The chain combines TRBV5-1 with TRBJ1-5, with D possibly being TRBD1 (6 bases). The ends were cut back, 5 bases at V and 5 bases at J, with 17 bases in the middle. CDR1 is SGHRS and CDR2 is YFSETQ in the germline V gene. The CDR3 has 15 residues. This CDR3 reads CASSNTYRTDQPQHF. The CDR3 nucleotides are TGCGCCAGCAGTAATACCTACAGGACAGATCAGCCCCAGCATTTT.